The sequence of this T cell receptor (beta chain) was determined in a study of T cell responses to AZD1222 COVID-19 vaccine. Study-wide context: Second-dose schedules of about 4 or about 12 weeks were combined.

With respect to this clone: Its cognate antigen is unknown.

Some clones are missing from TCRdb's copy, which holds only in-frame ones; the method was immunoSEQ multiplex PCR. The sample holds 100,000 to 120,000 clones; about 87% are singletons and the top ten take roughly 1.6%. Regarding the study as a whole: An increase in Spike-specific TCR breadth and depth was observed after two AZD1222 doses. Donor demographics were predominantly white British with a female majority; clonal diversity may be underestimated.

The CDR3 runs to 13 residues. Trimming removed 10 bases at V and 3 bases at J, with 12 bases between. In germline, CDR1 is LNHDA, CDR2 SQIVND (reference sequence). This TCR was sampled from an adult in good health. V usage is TRBV19 and J usage is TRBJ1-4; TRBD1 might be the D (6 bases). The sample consisted of peripheral blood, taken on day 0 of AZD1222 vaccination. CDR3 DNA sequence: TGTGCCATAGCGGACAGAGCTAATGAAAAACTGTTTTTT. Translation: CAIADRANEKLFF.